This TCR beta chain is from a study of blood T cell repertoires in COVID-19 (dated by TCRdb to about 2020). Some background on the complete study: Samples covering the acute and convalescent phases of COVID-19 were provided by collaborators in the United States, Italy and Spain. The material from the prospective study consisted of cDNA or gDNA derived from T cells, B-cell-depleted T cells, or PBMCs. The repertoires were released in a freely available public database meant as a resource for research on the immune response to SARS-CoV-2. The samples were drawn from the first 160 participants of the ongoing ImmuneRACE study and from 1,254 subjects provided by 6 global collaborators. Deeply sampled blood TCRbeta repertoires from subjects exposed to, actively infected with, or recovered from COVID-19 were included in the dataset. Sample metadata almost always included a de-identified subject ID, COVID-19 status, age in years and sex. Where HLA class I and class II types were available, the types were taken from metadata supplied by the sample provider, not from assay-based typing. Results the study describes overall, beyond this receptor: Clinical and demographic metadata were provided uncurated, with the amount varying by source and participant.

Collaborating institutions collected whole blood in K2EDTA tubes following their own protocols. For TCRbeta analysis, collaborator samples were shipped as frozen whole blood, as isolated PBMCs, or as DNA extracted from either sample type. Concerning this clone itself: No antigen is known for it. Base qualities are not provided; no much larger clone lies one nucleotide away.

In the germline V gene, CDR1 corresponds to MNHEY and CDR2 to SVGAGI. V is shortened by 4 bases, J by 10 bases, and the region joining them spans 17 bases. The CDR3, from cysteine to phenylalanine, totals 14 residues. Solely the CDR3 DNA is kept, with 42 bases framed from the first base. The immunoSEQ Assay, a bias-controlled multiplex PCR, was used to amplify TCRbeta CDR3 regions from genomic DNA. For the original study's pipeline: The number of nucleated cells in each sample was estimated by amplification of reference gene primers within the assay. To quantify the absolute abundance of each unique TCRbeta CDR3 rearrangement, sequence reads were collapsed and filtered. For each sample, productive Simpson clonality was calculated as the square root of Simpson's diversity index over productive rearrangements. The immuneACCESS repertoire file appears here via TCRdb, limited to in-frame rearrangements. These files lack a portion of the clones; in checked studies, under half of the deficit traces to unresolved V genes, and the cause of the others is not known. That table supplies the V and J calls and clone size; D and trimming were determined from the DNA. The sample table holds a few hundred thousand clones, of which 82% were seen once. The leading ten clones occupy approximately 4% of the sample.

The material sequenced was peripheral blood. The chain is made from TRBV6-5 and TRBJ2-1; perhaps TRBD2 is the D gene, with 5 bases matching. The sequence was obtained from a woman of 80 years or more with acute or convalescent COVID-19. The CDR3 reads CASSLDFSPGEQFF. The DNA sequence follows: TGTGCCAGCAGTTTGGACTTCTCCCCTGGGGAGCAGTTCTTC.